This TCR beta chain comes out of a study of graft-versus-host responses after intestinal transplantation. Study background: Recipients obtained multivisceral, liver-intestinal, or isolated intestinal transplants. All recipients were given anti-thymocyte globulin induction, and tacrolimus and steroids were then administered for around three years. Points from the study as a whole: Recipient-marrow GvH clones were detected, some having first appeared in ileum or blood.

CDR3 length: 16 residues. Germline V gene data show CDR1 as SGHRS and CDR2 as YFSETQ. After removal of 0 bases from V and 8 bases from J, the junction contained 8 bases not matched to a gene. TCRdb's table, derived via immunoSEQ multiplex PCR, lists solely in-frame clones and lacks some. The sample records roughly 92,000 clones, 88% being singletons. About this clone itself: Its antigen is undetermined.

The receptor was derived from a human donor who was the organ donor for an intestinal transplant. The V call is TRBV5-1, the J call TRBJ2-1; 10 nucleotides match TRBD2. Sequences were derived from unstimulated CD4+ T cells sorted from spleen or lymph node cells, sampled before transplant. The CDR3 reads CASSLDLAGVLDEQFF. In DNA, the CDR3 is TGCGCCAGCAGCTTGGATCTAGCGGGGGTTCTCGATGAGCAGTTCTTC.